The source of this T cell receptor (beta chain) is a study of blood T cells in healthy people across ages. Through a sample-barcoded 5' primer and a J-beta primer mix, a second PCR was run for roughly 6 to 12 cycles. TCRdb fed the 5' RACE reads into MiXCR, producing one record per CDR3 protein. The profile covers hundreds of thousands of distinct CDR3 sequences, with 25% to 35% appearing a single time and roughly 14% taken by the ten largest. This CDR3 is 16 amino acids long. CDR1 is SQVTM and CDR2 is ANQGSEA in the germline V gene. In its sample, this clonotype was seen a few times. A read error is possible here, since a much larger clone lies one base away.

This sequence originates from a woman aged 80 or older in good health. The chain links TRBV29-1 to TRBJ2-6; D possibly corresponds to TRBD1 (5 bases). Sample: blood. CDR3 in amino acids: CSGLWLSATGANVRTF. The CDR3 DNA follows: TGCAGCGGCCTTTGGCTCTCAGCCACTGGGGCCAACGTCCGGACTTTC. Complete variable domain (other parts from reference TRBV29-1 and TRBJ2-6): SAVISQKPSRDICQRGTSLTIQCQVDSQVTMMFWYRQQPGQSLTLIATANQGSEATYESGFVIDKFPISRPNLTFSTLTVSNMSPEDSSIYLCSGLWLSATGANVRTFGAGSRLTVL.